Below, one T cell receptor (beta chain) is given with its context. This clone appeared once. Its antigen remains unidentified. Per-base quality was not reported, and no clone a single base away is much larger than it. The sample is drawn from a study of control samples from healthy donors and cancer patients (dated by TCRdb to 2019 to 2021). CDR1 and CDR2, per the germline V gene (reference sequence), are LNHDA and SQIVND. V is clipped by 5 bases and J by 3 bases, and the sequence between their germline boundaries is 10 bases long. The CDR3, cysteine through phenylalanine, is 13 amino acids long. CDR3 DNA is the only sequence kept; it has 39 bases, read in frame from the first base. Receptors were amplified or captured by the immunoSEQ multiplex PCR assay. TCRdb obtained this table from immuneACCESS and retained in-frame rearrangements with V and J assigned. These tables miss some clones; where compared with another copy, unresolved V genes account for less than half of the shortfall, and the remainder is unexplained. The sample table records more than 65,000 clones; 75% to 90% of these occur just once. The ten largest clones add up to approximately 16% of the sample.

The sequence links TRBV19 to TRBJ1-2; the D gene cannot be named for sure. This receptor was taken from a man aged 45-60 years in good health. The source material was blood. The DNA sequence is TGTGCCAGTAGTTCCCGACACCACTATGGCTACACCTTC. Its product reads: CASSSRHHYGYTF.